This T cell receptor beta chain is drawn from a study of long-term antiretroviral therapy in people with HIV. Study-level points and caveats: The study found that diversity rose after ART but stayed below transplant donor controls. CDR3 length ranges were narrower in HIV repertoires than in controls. Blood draws took place between about 2003 and 2018 and possibly involved older ART regimens. Before ART, certain clones expanded, and these dominated the repertoire at all time points.

The authors ran the immunoSEQ assay, v3.0, at survey level. This table comes from immunoSEQ multiplex PCR, and its TCRdb copy is limited to in-frame clones, with some not included. Seen here are 26,000 or so clones, over 90% observed once, and the top ten hold over 9%. V lost 2 bases to trimming and J lost 2 bases, with 10 bases between them. Germline values: CDR1 SGHTA, CDR2 FQGNSA. There are 15 residues in the CDR3. Details on this clone: Its antigen remains unknown.

This chain joins TRBV7-2 and TRBJ1-5, with TRBD1 as a possible D gene (6 bases). Source: unsorted PBMCs, taken 6.2 years after starting antiretroviral therapy. The TCR originated in a man aged 40-55 years with HIV. The CDR3 here is CASSLTAGGNQPQHF. CDR3 DNA: TGTGCCAGCAGCTTAACAGCAGGGGGCAATCAGCCCCAGCATTTT.